These 21 T cell receptor beta chains originate from one sample sequenced in a study of T cell repertoires in cytomegalovirus infection. TCRdb re-derived calls from the reads in MiXCR, one entry per CDR3 protein. The sample lists about 830,000 distinct CDR3 sequences; approximately 32% were seen once. These TCRs are of unknown antigen specificity. Sequenced here: cultured CD8+ T cells from PBMCs, sampled from culture after CMV antigen stimulation. These receptors came from a human donor in good health (CMV status not recorded). Some clones in this sample may be carry-over from other donors' samples.

The chain uses TRBV5-5 and TRBJ2-1; D tentatively fits TRBD1 or TRBD2 (6 bases each). This CDR3 is built from 18 residues. The ends were cut back, 2 bases at V and 0 bases at J, with 18 bases in the middle. From germline, CDR1 is SGHKS and CDR2 YYEKEE (reference sequence). The CDR3 sequence is CASSFGGRRSSSYNEQFF. DNA of the CDR3: TGTGCCAGCAGCTTTGGGGGGCGTCGGTCCAGCTCCTACAATGAGCAGTTCTTC.

This clonotype has a handful of counts. In nucleotides, the CDR3 is TGTGCCAGCAGTCTCTCAAGTGGCGATGAAGCTTTCTTT. Protein: CASSLSSGDEAFF. V gene TRBV27 combines with J gene TRBJ1-1; D is ambiguous. This CDR3 is 13 amino acids long. Deletions cut 5 bases from V and 7 bases from J, with 14 bases between. In germline, CDR1 is MNHEY, CDR2 SMNVEV (reference sequence).

This clonotype has a handful of counts. The J gene is TRBJ1-2, the V gene TRBV4-1; 7 nucleotides match TRBD1. This CDR3 contains 15 residues. The germline V gene has CDR1 MGHRA and CDR2 YSYEKL. V gave up 0 bases and J gave up 8 bases; unmatched junction bases: 9. This CDR3 is CASSQDLGDRDGYTF. The CDR3 DNA reads TGCGCCAGCAGCCAAGATCTAGGAGACAGGGACGGCTACACCTTC.

The chain carries TRBV27 and TRBJ2-1; 8 bases map to TRBD1. The ends lost 7 bases at V and 6 bases at J; junction bases unmatched: 8. This CDR3 spans 14 amino acids. Looked up from germline, CDR1 is MNHEY and CDR2 is SMNVEV (reference sequence). Written as DNA, the CDR3 is TGTGCCAGCACGTCAGGGGGCGTCCCCAATGAGCAGTTCTTC. Residues: CASTSGGVPNEQFF.

This clonotype was detected only a few times. The V gene is TRBV7-9, the J gene TRBJ2-7, with 9 bases lining up with TRBD1. From germline, CDR1 is SEHNR and CDR2 FQNEAQ (reference sequence). The length of the CDR3 is 15 residues. Trimming at V came to 5 bases and at J to 5 bases, leaving 10 bases not matched to a gene. CDR3 nucleotides: TGTGCCAGCAGCGAGACCCGGGACAGGGTCGACGAGCAGTACTTC. It translates to CASSETRDRVDEQYF.

This chain links TRBV2 with TRBJ1-6; 7 bases fit TRBD1. CDR3 length equals 17 residues. Germline V gene lookup returns CDR1 SNHLY and CDR2 FYNNEI. The J segment lost 9 bases and the V segment lost 4 bases, leaving 15 bases of the junction unmatched. The CDR3 protein is CASSASGGPGGGSPLHF. CDR3 bases: TGTGCCAGCAGTGCTTCCGGCGGGCCAGGGGGGGGTTCACCCCTCCACTTT. Together with reference TRBV2 and TRBJ1-6, the CDR3 gives the full variable domain: EPEVTQTPSHQVTQMGQEVILRCVPISNHLYFYWYRQILGQKVEFLVSFYNNEISEKSEIFDDQFSVERPDGSNFTLKIRSTKLEDSAMYFCASSASGGPGGGSPLHFGNGTRLTVT.

This CDR3 is CASSQAGTGQPQHF. The CDR3 nucleotides are TGCGCCAGCAGCCAGGCGGGGACCGGTCAGCCCCAGCATTTT. The J gene is TRBJ1-5, the V gene TRBV4-1; a weak D match, TRBD1 (5 bases). This CDR3 has 14 residues. Trimming left V 3 bases short and J 6 bases short, with 12 bases between. Germline loops: CDR1 MGHRA, CDR2 YSYEKL.

This clonotype was observed a handful of times. The chain is built from TRBV28 and TRBJ2-7, with 8 positions matching TRBD1. The trim removed 6 bases at V and 6 bases at J, leaving 7 bases unmatched. The CDR3 spans 13 residues. Germline CDR1 and CDR2: MDHEN and SYDVKM. CDR3 coding DNA: TGTGCCAGCAGATCCGGACAGGGCTTCGAGCAGTACGTC. As protein: CASRSGQGFEQYV.

This clonotype was seen many times. The V and J genes are TRBV12-3 or TRBV12-4 and TRBJ2-1, with D tentatively TRBD1 (6 bases). V was pared by 9 bases and J by 10 bases, with 22 bases between. This CDR3 contains 14 residues. The CDR3 bases are TGTGCCAGTATCAGGTGGCAGGGGAACAGGGAGCAGTTCTTC. Amino acid sequence: CASIRWQGNREQFF.

Only a few counts were recorded for this clonotype. The rearrangement uses TRBV23-1 and TRBJ2-3, with TRBD1 matching over 10 bases. TRBV23-1 is given ORF status, its function remaining uncertain. The V and J ends lost 2 bases and 6 bases, in that order; junction bases with no gene match: 11. CDR3 length: 17 amino acids. The CDR3 loop is CASSQTKGTGAPDTQYF. The CDR3 nucleotides are TGCGCCAGCAGTCAAACAAAGGGGACAGGGGCCCCGGATACGCAGTATTTT.

The chain combines TRBV9 with TRBJ1-3; unclear D gene. This CDR3 contains 15 residues. Deletions cut 0 bases from V and 0 bases from J, with 7 bases between. CDR1 is SGDLS, CDR2 YYNGEE, per germline. The DNA for the CDR3 is TGTGCCAGCAGCGTAGACCCCCGCTCTGGAAACACCATATATTTT. This gives the protein CASSVDPRSGNTIYF.

This clonotype was recorded a few times. The CDR3 loop reads CASNAQSRPGTDTQYF. CDR3 nucleotides: TGTGCCAGCAACGCCCAGAGCCGCCCGGGAACAGATACGCAGTATTTT. The rearrangement joins TRBV9 to TRBJ2-3; a possible D gene is TRBD2 (5 bases). Germline CDR1 is SGDLS and CDR2 is YYNGEE. Trimming left V 6 bases short and J 3 bases short, with 20 bases between. This CDR3 has 16 amino acids.

The rearrangement links TRBV7-9 to TRBJ2-7; 16 bases are a match to TRBD2. The CDR3 runs 15 residues. V gave up 5 bases and J gave up 4 bases; unmatched junction bases: 2. The germline CDR1 and CDR2 sequences are SEHNR and FQNEAQ (reference sequence). Here the CDR3 reads CASSLGLAGGYEQYV. In nucleotides, the CDR3 is TGTGCCAGCAGCCTGGGACTAGCGGGGGGGTACGAGCAGTACGTC.

The genes are TRBV7-8 and TRBJ2-1; the D call may be TRBD1 or TRBD2 (5 bases each). This CDR3 comprises 13 residues. In germline, CDR1 is SGHVS, CDR2 FQNEAQ. Trimming cost V 5 bases and J 9 bases, with 14 bases left between them. The CDR3 coding sequence is TGTGCCAGCAGCCCGTCGGGTGGGGGTGAGCAGTTCTTC. Protein product: CASSPSGGGEQFF.

This clonotype was picked up a small number of times. This rearrangement joins TRBV5-5 to TRBJ2-7; TRBD2 matches 15 bases. The germline V gene has CDR1 SGHKS and CDR2 YYEKEE (reference sequence). This CDR3 region has 17 residues. The junction had 8 bases not matched to a gene; V was cut back by 2 bases and J by 5 bases. The CDR3 nucleotides are TGTGCCAGCAGCTTAAGGACTAGCGGGGGGGCCTACCACGAGCAGTACTTC. Amino acid sequence: CASSLRTSGGAYHEQYF.

In its sample, this clonotype was seen a few times. The chain joins TRBV6-5 to TRBJ1-3, with 8 bases identical to TRBD1. CDR3 size: 14 residues. V lost 6 bases, J lost 4 bases, and 5 bases stayed unmatched. Germline-derived CDR1 and CDR2 are MNHEY and SVGAGI. The CDR3 region has the DNA TGTGCCAGCAGGCCGACAGGGGTCGGAAACACCATATATTTT. It encodes CASRPTGVGNTIYF.

This chain connects TRBV6-5 to TRBJ1-2; D gene unclear. Germline V lookup: CDR1 MNHEY, CDR2 SVGAGI. Trimming shortened V by 7 bases and J by 4 bases, and 10 bases separated the two germline ends. The CDR3 is 12 amino acids. The CDR3 nucleotides read TGTGCCAGCAATTCCCTTTCCTATGGCTACACCTTC. The encoded protein is CASNSLSYGYTF.

The table lists this clonotype with a few counts. The rearrangement links TRBV7-8 to TRBJ2-3; 7 bases map to TRBD2. Germline trimming cut 5 bases from V and 2 bases from J; bases unmatched to any gene: 13. Germline values: CDR1 SGHVS, CDR2 FQNEAQ. The CDR3 covers 17 residues. CDR3 protein: CASSRHRRGGHTDTQYF. Written as DNA, the CDR3 is TGTGCCAGCAGCCGACACAGACGCGGGGGTCACACAGATACGCAGTATTTT.

The chain links TRBV5-6 to TRBJ2-7; D is ambiguous. V lost 3 bases, J lost 0 bases, and 10 bases lay in between. In germline, CDR1 is SGHDT, CDR2 YYEEEE. The CDR3 extends over 14 amino acids. The CDR3 bases are TGTGCCAGCAGCTCCGTTCTCAACTCCTACGAGCAGTACTTC. Translating it yields CASSSVLNSYEQYF.

This clonotype came up a few times. The chain combines TRBV5-4 with TRBJ1-2; 7 positions agree with TRBD1. The trim removed 4 bases at V and 7 bases at J, leaving 4 bases unmatched. Germline V gene sequence: CDR1 SGHNT, CDR2 YYREEE (reference sequence). The CDR3 has 12 residues. CDR3 residues: CASSPGGGGYTF. DNA for the CDR3: TGTGCCAGCAGCCCAGGGGGAGGTGGCTACACCTTC.

This clonotype was observed a few times. The chain joins TRBV19 to TRBJ2-1; D call uncertain. Trimming took 4 bases from V and 7 from J, leaving 8 bases between them. The germline CDR1 and CDR2 sequences are LNHDA and SQIVND (reference sequence). CDR3 size: 12 residues. CDR3 residues: CASSTIGNEQFF. CDR3 DNA: TGTGCCAGTAGTACGATTGGGAATGAGCAGTTCTTC.